Listed below are T cell receptor beta chains from one sample, sequenced in a study of cytomegalovirus exposure and HLA in healthy donors. The repertoire was sequenced with immunoSEQ multiplex PCR; TCRdb's copy has only in-frame clones and lacks some. The sample gives approximately 150,000 clones, 82% of which show up once; 9.5% to 12% is in the top ten. Source material: PBMCs. These receptor sequences come from a man between 50 and 59 years old in good health and CMV-seropositive. Both conserved end residues are part of each CDR3. Fields, in order: clone size, J gene, D gene, V gene, CDR3 DNA, CDR3 protein. D genes are given only for firm matches. Expanded clones are given a class, and other clones once, few, many or no size at all.

few	TRBJ1-5	TRBD1	TRBV30	TGTGCCTGGGCCGGGACAGGGAATCAGCCCCAGCATTTT	CAWAGTGNQPQHF
few	TRBJ1-5	NA	TRBV7-8	TGTGCCAGCAGCTGGGGGGGGGCCGGCAATCAGCCCCAGCATTTT	CASSWGGAGNQPQHF
once	TRBJ1-3	NA	TRBV30	TGTGCCTGGAGCACCGGGGGAGGGGAGAACACCATATATTTT	CAWSTGGGENTIYF
once	TRBJ2-7	TRBD2	TRBV30	TGTGCCTGGAGTGTGTCGAGCGGGACGTACGAGCAGTACTTC	CAWSVSSGTYEQYF
NA	TRBJ2-7	TRBD1	TRBV9	TGTGCCAGCAGCGTAGCTCCGGGACAGGGGTACGAGCAGTACTTC	CASSVAPGQGYEQYF
NA	TRBJ1-5	NA	TRBV10-3	TGTGCCATCAGTGAGTCCCGGGGGGCAGGGCAGCCCCAGCATTTT	CAISESRGAGQPQHF
NA	TRBJ1-5	TRBD1	TRBV7-6	TGTGCCAGCAGCGCCTATGGACAGGCAGGCCAGCCCCAGCATTTT	CASSAYGQAGQPQHF
few	TRBJ1-6	NA	TRBV6-6	TGTGCCAGCAGAAGCGGGACAATCAATTCACCCCTCCACTTT	CASRSGTINSPLHF
NA	TRBJ2-7	TRBD2	TRBV6-5	TGTGCCAGCAGTTACGGACTAGCTGGGGCCTACGAGCAGTACTTC	CASSYGLAGAYEQYF
NA	TRBJ1-1	NA	TRBV7-9	TGTGCCAGCAGATCCGGTACCGACAGAGAAGCTTTCTTT	CASRSGTDREAFF
NA	TRBJ1-2	NA	TRBV29-1	TGCAGCGTGGCCTCAGGCGATGGCTACACCTTC	CSVASGDGYTF
few	TRBJ2-1	NA	TRBV7-7	TGTGCTAGCAGCTCGGGGTTGGTCAATGAGCAGTTCTTC	CASSSGLVNEQFF
NA	TRBJ2-7	TRBD1	TRBV7-9	TGTGCCAGCACACCTGAACAGGGGATCGAGCAGTACTTC	CASTPEQGIEQYF
NA	TRBJ1-3	TRBD1	TRBV30	TGTGCCTCCGACAGGGCGAAGGGAAACACCATATATTTT	CASDRAKGNTIYF
NA	TRBJ2-5	NA	TRBV6-5	TGTGCCAGCAGCCTTACAGGGAGAGAGACCCAGTACTTC	CASSLTGRETQYF
NA	TRBJ2-2	TRBD2	TRBV4-3	TGCGCCAGCAGCCAAGAACCGGGGGGAACTTCCACCGGGGAGCTGTTTTTT	CASSQEPGGTSTGELFF
NA	TRBJ2-1	TRBD2	TRBV4-1	TGCGCCAGCAGTAATGATGGGACTAGCGGGAGTAGTGAGCAGTTCTTC	CASSNDGTSGSSEQFF
NA	TRBJ1-4	NA	TRBV7-2	TGTGCCAGCAGGTCCGGGACGGGGGAGGAAAAACTGTTTTTT	CASRSGTGEEKLFF
few	TRBJ1-5	NA	TRBV6-1	TGTGCCAGCAGTGAAGCGATGTTACCCTCGCGGCCCCAGCATTTT	CASSEAMLPSRPQHF
NA	TRBJ1-5	TRBD1	TRBV6-5	TGTGCCAGCACCCGGGGACAGGCACGACAGCCCCAGCATTTT	CASTRGQARQPQHF
NA	TRBJ1-4	NA	TRBV30	TGTGCCTGGGCACAGGGATATGAAAAACTGTTTTTT	CAWAQGYEKLFF
once	TRBJ2-2	NA	TRBV11-2	TGTGCCAGCAGGACTTCGGGGGGCCACACCGGGGAGCTGTTTTTT	CASRTSGGHTGELFF
NA	TRBJ1-1	TRBD1	TRBV7-2	TGTGCCAGCAGCACACAGGGGGGGACTGAAGCTTTCTTT	CASSTQGGTEAFF
NA	TRBJ2-7	NA	TRBV7-2	NA	CASSFGPGGTYEQYF
NA	TRBJ1-1	NA	TRBV11-2	TGTGCCAGCAGCTTAGTGGACAGTGAAGCTTTCTTT	CASSLVDSEAFF
NA	TRBJ2-7	TRBD2	TRBV28	TGTGCCAGCAGTCCTCTTAGCGGGAGTTCCCACGAGCAGTACTTC	CASSPLSGSSHEQYF
NA	TRBJ1-1	NA	TRBV6-1	TGTGCCAGCAGTAGAGGGATGAACACTGAAGCTTTCTTT	CASSRGMNTEAFF
NA	TRBJ2-1	TRBD2	TRBV7-3	TGTGCCAGCAGCTCCCGCCCCTTACTAGCGGGAGGTTACAATGAGCAGTTCTTC	CASSSRPLLAGGYNEQFF
NA	TRBJ1-2	NA	TRBV28	TGTGCCAGCAGTTTAGGGGCCTTTTCTTATGGCTACACCTTC	CASSLGAFSYGYTF
NA	TRBJ2-1	TRBD1	TRBV7-6	TGTGCCAGCAGCCAAAGGAGGACAGGGGGCGACGAGCAGTTCTTC	CASSQRRTGGDEQFF
few	TRBJ1-3	TRBD1	TRBV28	TGTGCCAGCAGCACCCGGACAGGCGCATACTCTGGAAACACCATATATTTT	CASSTRTGAYSGNTIYF
NA	TRBJ1-4	NA	TRBV5-4	TGTGCCAGCAGCAGGACTTCAACTAATGAAAAACTGTTTTTT	CASSRTSTNEKLFF
NA	TRBJ1-1	NA	TRBV11-2	TGTGCCAGCAGCTCGTCCGGGACTGCTCCTTCGGCTTTCTTT	CASSSSGTAPSAFF
NA	TRBJ1-2	NA	TRBV7-9	TGTGCCAGCAGCGATGGCCTAGAGTCACTCGACTATGGCTACACCTTC	CASSDGLESLDYGYTF
NA	TRBJ1-4	NA	TRBV9	TGTGCCAGCAGCGTAGCAGTAACGAATGAAAAACTGTTTTTT	CASSVAVTNEKLFF
NA	TRBJ2-5	NA	TRBV7-9	TGTGCCAGCAGCTCCCCCTTAGACAACCAAGAGACCCAGTACTTC	CASSSPLDNQETQYF
many	TRBJ2-7	TRBD1	TRBV27	TGTGCCAGCAGTTTAGGACAGGCTGCTAGCCCATCCTACGAGCAGTACTTC	CASSLGQAASPSYEQYF
NA	TRBJ1-5	NA	TRBV19	TGTGCCAGTACCGTCCAGGACTATCAGCCCCAGCATTTT	CASTVQDYQPQHF
NA	TRBJ1-1	TRBD1	TRBV19	TGTGCCAGTAGTATTGGGGACAGGGGGTTTGAAGCTTTCTTT	CASSIGDRGFEAFF
NA	TRBJ2-3	TRBD1	TRBV5-1	TGCGCCAGCAGCGTGGGACAGGGGATACGCACAGATACGCAGTATTTT	CASSVGQGIRTDTQYF
NA	TRBJ2-3	TRBD2	TRBV4-1	TGCGCCAGCAGCCAGCTGGGACTAGCGGGGGGGTGGAGCACAGATACGCAGTATTTT	CASSQLGLAGGWSTDTQYF
NA	TRBJ1-4	NA	TRBV15	TGTGCCACCAGCAGAGATGGGGGGGACGTACTGTTTTTT	CATSRDGGDVLFF
NA	TRBJ2-2	NA	TRBV4-3	TGCGCCAGCAGCCAAGTACAGGGAACCGGGGAGCTGTTTTTT	CASSQVQGTGELFF
NA	TRBJ2-3	NA	TRBV5-4	TGTGCCAGCAGCTTGCAGGGCACAGATACGCAGTATTTT	CASSLQGTDTQYF
NA	TRBJ1-4	NA	TRBV28	TGTGCCAGCACCCAGGGGACCGTCGGTAATGAAAAACTGTTTTTT	CASTQGTVGNEKLFF
NA	TRBJ2-1	TRBD2	TRBV7-9	TGTGCCAGCAGCAAAGAGGGGACTATCTACAATGAGCAGTTCTTC	CASSKEGTIYNEQFF
few	TRBJ1-1	TRBD1	TRBV28	TGTGCCAGCAGTTCCCCCGGACAGGGTCCGAACACTGAAGCTTTCTTT	CASSSPGQGPNTEAFF
NA	TRBJ2-3	TRBD2	TRBV28	TGTGCCAGCAGCCCCTCGGGCGGGGGTAGGGGCACAGATACGCAGTATTTT	CASSPSGGGRGTDTQYF
NA	TRBJ2-7	NA	TRBV7-2	TGTGCCAGCAGCCTCCAAACAGGGACGGCGGGCGGGCAGTACTTC	CASSLQTGTAGGQYF
NA	TRBJ1-5	TRBD1	TRBV30	TGTGCCTGGAGTGGGGACAGGGTCGTAGGTCAGCCCCAGCATTTT	CAWSGDRVVGQPQHF
NA	TRBJ1-5	NA	TRBV27	TGTGCCAGCAGTTTATCCCCCAGGGGCAATCAGCCCCAGCATTTT	CASSLSPRGNQPQHF
NA	TRBJ2-5	TRBD2	TRBV7-2	TGTGCCAGCAGCGCAGGACTAGGAATTTACTTGGAGACCCAGTACTTC	CASSAGLGIYLETQYF
NA	TRBJ2-7	TRBD2	TRBV7-2	TGTGCCAGCAGCCTGACTAGCGGGAGGGAATACGAGCAGTACTTC	CASSLTSGREYEQYF
NA	TRBJ2-1	NA	TRBV6-5	TGTGCCAGCAGCCTCACCTCAATCGGGGGCAATGAGCAGTTCTTC	CASSLTSIGGNEQFF
NA	TRBJ2-2	NA	TRBV4-3	TGCGCCAGCAGCCAAGAATGGCGGAGCACCGGGGAGCTGTTTTTT	CASSQEWRSTGELFF
NA	TRBJ2-7	TRBD2	TRBV6-1	TGTGCCAGCAGTGCCGGGACTAGCGGGATTTCCCGTTTTGAGCAGTACTTC	CASSAGTSGISRFEQYF